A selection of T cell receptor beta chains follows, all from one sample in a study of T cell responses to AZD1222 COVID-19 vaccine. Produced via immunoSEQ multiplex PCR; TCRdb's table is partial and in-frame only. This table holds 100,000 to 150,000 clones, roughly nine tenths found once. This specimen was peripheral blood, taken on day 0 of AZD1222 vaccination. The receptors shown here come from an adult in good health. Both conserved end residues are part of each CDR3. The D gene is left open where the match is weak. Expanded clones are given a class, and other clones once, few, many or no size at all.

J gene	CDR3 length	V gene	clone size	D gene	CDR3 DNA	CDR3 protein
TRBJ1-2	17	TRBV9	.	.	TGTGCCAGCAGCAGGGGGGCCGAAGTAACCCTCGGCTATGGCTACACCTTC	CASSRGAEVTLGYGYTF
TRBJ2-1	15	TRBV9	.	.	TGTGCCAGCAGCGTAGGGGGGACTTCCTACAATGAGCAGTTCTTC	CASSVGGTSYNEQFF
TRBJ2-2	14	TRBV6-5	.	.	TGTGCCAGCACCGCGACAGGGAACACCGGGGAGCTGTTTTTT	CASTATGNTGELFF
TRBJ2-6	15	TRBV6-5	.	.	TGTGCCAGCAGTTACGGGAACTCTGGGGCCAACGTCCTGACTTTC	CASSYGNSGANVLTF
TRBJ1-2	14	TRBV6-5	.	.	TGTGCCAGCAGTTACTCACAAACTACGTATGGCTACACCTTC	CASSYSQTTYGYTF
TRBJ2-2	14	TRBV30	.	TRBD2	TGTGCCTGGCACCCGGGACTAAGCACCGGGGAGCTGTTTTTT	CAWHPGLSTGELFF
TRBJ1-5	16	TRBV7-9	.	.	TGTGCCAGCAGTACGGACAGCACTTATAGCAATCAGCCCCAGCATTTT	CASSTDSTYSNQPQHF
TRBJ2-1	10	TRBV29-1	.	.	TGCGGGTGGGGAAACAATGAGCAGTTCTTC	CGWGNNEQFF
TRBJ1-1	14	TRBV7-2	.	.	TGTGCCAGCAGCTTAGTTAAAGTGAACACTGAAGCTTTCTTT	CASSLVKVNTEAFF
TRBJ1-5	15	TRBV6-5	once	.	TGTGCCAGCAGTTACTCCGGACAGACAAATCAGCCCCAGCATTTT	CASSYSGQTNQPQHF
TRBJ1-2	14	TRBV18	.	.	TGTGCCAGCTCACCGGGTTGGACTTTGGGGGGCTACACCTTC	CASSPGWTLGGYTF
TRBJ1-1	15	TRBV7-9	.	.	TGTGCCAGCAGCTTAACTGCAGGTTTAAACACTGAAGCTTTCTTT	CASSLTAGLNTEAFF
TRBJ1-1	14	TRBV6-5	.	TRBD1	TGTGCCATACGACGCGGATTACAGGGGACTGAAGCTTTCTTT	CAIRRGLQGTEAFF